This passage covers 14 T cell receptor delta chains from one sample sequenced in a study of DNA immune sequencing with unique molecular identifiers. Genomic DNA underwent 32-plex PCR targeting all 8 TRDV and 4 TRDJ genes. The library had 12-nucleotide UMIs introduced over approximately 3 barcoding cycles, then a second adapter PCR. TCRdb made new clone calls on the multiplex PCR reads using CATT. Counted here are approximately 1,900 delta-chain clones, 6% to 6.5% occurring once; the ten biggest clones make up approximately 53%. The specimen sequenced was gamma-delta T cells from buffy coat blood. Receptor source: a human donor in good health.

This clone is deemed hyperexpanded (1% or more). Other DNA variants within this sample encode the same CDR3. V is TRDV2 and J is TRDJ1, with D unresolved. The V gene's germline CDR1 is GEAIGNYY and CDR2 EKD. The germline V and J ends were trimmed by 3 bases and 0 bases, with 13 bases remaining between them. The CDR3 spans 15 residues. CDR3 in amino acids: CACDSLYSYTDKLIF. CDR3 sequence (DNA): TGTGCCTGTGACTCCCTGTACTCGTACACCGATAAACTCATCTTT.

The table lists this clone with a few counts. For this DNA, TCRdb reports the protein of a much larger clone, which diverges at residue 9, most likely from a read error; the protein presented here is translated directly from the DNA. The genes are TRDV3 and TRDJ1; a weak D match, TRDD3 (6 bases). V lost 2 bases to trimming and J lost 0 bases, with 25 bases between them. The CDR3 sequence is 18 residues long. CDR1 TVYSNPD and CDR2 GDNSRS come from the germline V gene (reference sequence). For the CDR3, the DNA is TGTGCCTTTTGGGGGGACCCTGGGGAACCTAAGTACACCGATAAACTCATCTTT. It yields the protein CAFWGDPGEPKYTDKLIF.

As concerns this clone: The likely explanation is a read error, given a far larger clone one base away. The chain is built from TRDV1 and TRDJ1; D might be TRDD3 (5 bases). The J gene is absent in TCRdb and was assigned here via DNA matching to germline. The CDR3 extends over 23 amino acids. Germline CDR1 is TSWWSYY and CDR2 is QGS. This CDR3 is CALGELEALPIWGWTSYTDKLIF. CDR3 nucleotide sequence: TGTGCTCTCGGGGAACTAGAGGCGTTGCCTATTTGGGGTTGGACATCGTACACCGATAAACTCATCTTT.

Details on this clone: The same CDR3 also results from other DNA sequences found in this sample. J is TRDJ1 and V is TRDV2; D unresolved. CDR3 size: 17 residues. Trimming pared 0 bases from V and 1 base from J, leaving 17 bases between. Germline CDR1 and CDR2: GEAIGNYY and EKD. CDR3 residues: CACDTVGVSRSTDKLIF. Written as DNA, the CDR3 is TGTGCCTGTGACACCGTTGGTGTCTCGAGGTCCACCGATAAACTCATCTTT.

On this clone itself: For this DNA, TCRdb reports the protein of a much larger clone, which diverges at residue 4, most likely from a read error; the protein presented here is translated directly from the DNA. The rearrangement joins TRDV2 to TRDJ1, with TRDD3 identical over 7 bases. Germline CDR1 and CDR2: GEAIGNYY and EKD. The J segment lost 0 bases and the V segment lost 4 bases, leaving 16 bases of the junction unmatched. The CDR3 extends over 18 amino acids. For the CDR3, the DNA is TGTGCCTGTGAACCGGTACTGGGGACTCTTCCCTACACCGATAAACTCATCTTT. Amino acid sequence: CACEPVLGTLPYTDKLIF.

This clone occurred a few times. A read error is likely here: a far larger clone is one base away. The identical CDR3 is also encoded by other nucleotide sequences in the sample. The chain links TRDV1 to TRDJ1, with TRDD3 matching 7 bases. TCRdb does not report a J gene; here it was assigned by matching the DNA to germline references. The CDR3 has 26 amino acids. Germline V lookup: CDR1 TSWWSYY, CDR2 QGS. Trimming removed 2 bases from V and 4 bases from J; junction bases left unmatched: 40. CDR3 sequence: CALGESAPYHPPHWGIRGIPLDKLIF. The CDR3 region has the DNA TGTGCTCTTGGGGAATCGGCCCCCTACCACCCCCCTCACTGGGGTATACGCGGCATACCTCTCGATAAACTCATCTTT.

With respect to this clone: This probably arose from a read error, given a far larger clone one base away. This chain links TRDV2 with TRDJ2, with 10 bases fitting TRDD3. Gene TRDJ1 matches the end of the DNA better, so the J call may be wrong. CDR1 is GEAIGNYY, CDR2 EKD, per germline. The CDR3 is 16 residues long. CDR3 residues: CACDTLTGGCTDKLIF. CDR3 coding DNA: TGTGCCTGTGACACACTTACTGGGGGATGCACCGATAAACTCATCTTT.

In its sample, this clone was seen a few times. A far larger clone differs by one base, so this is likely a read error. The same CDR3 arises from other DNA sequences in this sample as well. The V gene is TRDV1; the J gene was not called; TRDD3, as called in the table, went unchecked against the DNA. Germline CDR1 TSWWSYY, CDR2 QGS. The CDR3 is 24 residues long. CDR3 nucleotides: TGTGCTCTTGGGGTGTCCCCCCTTGGCCCTGGGGATACGAGTACCCCTCCGTACACCGATAAACTCATTTTT. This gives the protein CALGVSPLGPGDTSTPPYTDKLIF.

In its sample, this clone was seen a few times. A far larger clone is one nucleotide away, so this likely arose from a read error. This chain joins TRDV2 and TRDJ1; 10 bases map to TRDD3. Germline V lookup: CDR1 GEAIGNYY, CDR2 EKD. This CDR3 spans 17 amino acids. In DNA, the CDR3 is TGTGCCTGTGACACCCTGGGGGATAGCCCTTACACCGATAAACTCACCTTT. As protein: CACDTLGDSPYTDKLTF.

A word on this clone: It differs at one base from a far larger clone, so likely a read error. CDR3 nucleotides: TGTGCTCTTGGGATGCCCCCGGTATTCCTACTCTATACTGGGGGCCCCCGGTGGGGTACCGATAAACTCATCTTT. The encoded protein is CALGMPPVFLLYTGGPRWGTDKLIF. This sequence joins TRDV1 and TRDJ1; maybe TRDD3 (8 bases). No J gene was available from TCRdb, and it was assigned here by a germline match of the DNA. CDR1 and CDR2 (germline): TSWWSYY, QGS. The CDR3 is made up of 25 amino acids. V gave up 5 bases and J gave up 2 bases, with 45 bases separating them.

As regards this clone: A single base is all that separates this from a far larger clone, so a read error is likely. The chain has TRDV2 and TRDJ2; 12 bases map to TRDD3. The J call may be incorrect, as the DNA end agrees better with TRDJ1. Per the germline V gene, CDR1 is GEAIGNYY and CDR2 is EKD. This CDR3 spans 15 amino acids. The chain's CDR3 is CACDPILGDTDKLIF. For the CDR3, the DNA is TGTGCCTGTGATCCCATACTGGGGGATACAGATAAACTCATCTTT.

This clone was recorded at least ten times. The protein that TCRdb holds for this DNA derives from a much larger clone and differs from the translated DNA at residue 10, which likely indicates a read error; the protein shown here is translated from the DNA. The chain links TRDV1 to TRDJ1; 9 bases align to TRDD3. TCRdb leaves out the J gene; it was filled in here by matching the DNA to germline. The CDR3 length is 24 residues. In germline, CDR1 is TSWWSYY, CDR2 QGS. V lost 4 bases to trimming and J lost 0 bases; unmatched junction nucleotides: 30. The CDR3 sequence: CALGVSPLGLGDTSTPPYTDKLIF. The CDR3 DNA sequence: TGTGCTCTTGGGGTGTCCCCCCTTGGCCTTGGGGATACGAGTACCCCTCCGTACACCGATAAACTCATCTTT.

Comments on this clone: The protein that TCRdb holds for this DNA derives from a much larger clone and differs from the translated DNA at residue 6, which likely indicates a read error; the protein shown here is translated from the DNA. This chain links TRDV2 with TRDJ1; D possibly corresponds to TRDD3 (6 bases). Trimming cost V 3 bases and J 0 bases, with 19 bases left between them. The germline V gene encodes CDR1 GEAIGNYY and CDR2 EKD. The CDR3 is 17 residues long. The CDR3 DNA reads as TGTGCCTGTGACCCGAACGGGGATCCTCAGAACACCGATAAACTCATCTTT. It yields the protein CACDPNGDPQNTDKLIF.

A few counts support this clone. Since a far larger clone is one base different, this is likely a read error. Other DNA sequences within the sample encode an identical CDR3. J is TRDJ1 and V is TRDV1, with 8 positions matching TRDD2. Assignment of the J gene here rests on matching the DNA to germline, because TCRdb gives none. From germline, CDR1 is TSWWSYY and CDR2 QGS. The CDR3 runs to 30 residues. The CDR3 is CALGEQGPSPSYPWKGYWGFTPTYTDKLIF. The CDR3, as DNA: TGTGCTCTTGGAGAACAAGGGCCCTCGCCTTCCTATCCGTGGAAGGGCTATTGGGGGTTCACGCCCACATACACCGATAAACTCATCTTT.